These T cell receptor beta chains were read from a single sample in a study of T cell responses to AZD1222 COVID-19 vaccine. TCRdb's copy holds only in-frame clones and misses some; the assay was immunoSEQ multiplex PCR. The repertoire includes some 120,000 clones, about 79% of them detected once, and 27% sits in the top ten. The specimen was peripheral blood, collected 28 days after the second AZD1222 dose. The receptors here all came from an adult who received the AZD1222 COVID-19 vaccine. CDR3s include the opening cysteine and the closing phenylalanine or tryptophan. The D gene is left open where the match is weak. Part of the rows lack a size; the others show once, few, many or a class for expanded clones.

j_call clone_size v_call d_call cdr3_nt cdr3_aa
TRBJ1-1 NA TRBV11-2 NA TGTGCCAGCAGCCCCGGTCGAGGTCGGGGCACTGAAGCTTTCTTT CASSPGRGRGTEAFF
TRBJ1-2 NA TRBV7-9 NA TGTGCCAGCAGCCCTGACAGGACCTATGGCTACACCTTC CASSPDRTYGYTF
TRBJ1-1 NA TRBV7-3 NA TGTGCCAGCAGCTCACAGGGTGGAACTGAAGCTTTCTTT CASSSQGGTEAFF
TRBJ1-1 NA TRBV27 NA TGTGCCAGCCCGAAGGGACTGACGAACACTGAAGCTTTCTTT CASPKGLTNTEAFF
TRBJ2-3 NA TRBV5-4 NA TGTGCCAGCAGCTCGATTCGGAGCACAGATACGCAGTATTTT CASSSIRSTDTQYF
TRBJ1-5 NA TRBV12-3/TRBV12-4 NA TGTGCCAGCAGTTTTGGAGGCAATCAGCCCCAGCATTTT CASSFGGNQPQHF
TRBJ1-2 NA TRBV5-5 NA TGTGCCAGCACCGTGGTCCCGTCGATCTATGGCTACACCTTC CASTVVPSIYGYTF
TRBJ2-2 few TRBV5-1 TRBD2 TGCGCCAGCAGCTTGGCGGGAGGGAGCAGCGGCACCGGGGAGCTGTTTTTT CASSLAGGSSGTGELFF
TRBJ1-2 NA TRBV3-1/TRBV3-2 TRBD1 TGTGCCAGCAGCCAAGAGAGGGGGACAGGGAATGGCTACACCTTC CASSQERGTGNGYTF
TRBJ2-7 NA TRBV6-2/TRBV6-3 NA TGTGCCAGCAGTCCCTTGGGGGGCGTACCCTACGAGCAGTACTTC CASSPLGGVPYEQYF
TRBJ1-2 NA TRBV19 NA TGTGCCAGCGAATCGGGCGGTCCTAGCTATGGCTACACCTTC CASESGGPSYGYTF
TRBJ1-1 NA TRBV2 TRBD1 TGTGCCAGCAGTTTACAGGGGAAGAACACTGAAGCTTTCTTT CASSLQGKNTEAFF
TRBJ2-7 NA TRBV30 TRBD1 TGTGCCTGGAGTCCAGGGACAGGGGGCTACGAGCAGTACTTC CAWSPGTGGYEQYF
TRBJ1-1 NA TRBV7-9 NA TGTGCCAGCAGCCGAACTTCTGTCACTGAAGCTTTCTTT CASSRTSVTEAFF
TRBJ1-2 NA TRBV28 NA TGTGCCGGGGGCAGGGGTCTCTATGGCTACACCTTC CAGGRGLYGYTF
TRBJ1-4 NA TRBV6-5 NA TGTGCCAGCAGCGGCCAACAGGGAGTAAATGAAAAACTGTTTTTT CASSGQQGVNEKLFF
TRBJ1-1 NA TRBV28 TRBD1 TGTGCCAGCAGTCCAGGGGGATACACTGAAGCTTTCTTT CASSPGGYTEAFF
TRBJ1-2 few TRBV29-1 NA TGCAGCGTGAGGCATGCCGGCGGCTACACCTTC CSVRHAGGYTF
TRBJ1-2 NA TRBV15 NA TGTGCCACCAGCAGAGACGCCGTGTGGGAAGGCTACACCTTC CATSRDAVWEGYTF
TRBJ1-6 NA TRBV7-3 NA TGTGCCAGCAGCTCTGCTGGGGCAGGGGCGAGTTCACCCCTCCACTTT CASSSAGAGASSPLHF
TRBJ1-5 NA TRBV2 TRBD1 TGTGCCAGCAGTCCCGGGACAGTTGAGGGGAATCAGCCCCAGCATTTT CASSPGTVEGNQPQHF
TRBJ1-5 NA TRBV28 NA TGTGCCAGCAAGGATGGGATATTGGGCAATCAGCCCCAGCATTTT CASKDGILGNQPQHF
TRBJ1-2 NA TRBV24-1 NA TGTGCCACCGCCGCATCCCGGGACTTTGGGGGCTACACCTTC CATAASRDFGGYTF
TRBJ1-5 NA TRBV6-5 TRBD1 TGTGCCAGCAGTACGGACAGGATAAATCAGCCCCAGCATTTT CASSTDRINQPQHF
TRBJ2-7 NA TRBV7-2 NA TGTGCCAGCAGCTTAAGCCCATCAGGGACTTTCGGATACGAGCAGTACTTC CASSLSPSGTFGYEQYF
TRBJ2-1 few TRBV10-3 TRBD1 TGTGCCATCAGTGACCCGGACAGGGGGCCCAGCAATGAGCAGTTCTTC CAISDPDRGPSNEQFF
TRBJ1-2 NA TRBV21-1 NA TGTGCCAGCAGCAAAGCGATTCAGGCCTATGGCTACACCTTC CASSKAIQAYGYTF
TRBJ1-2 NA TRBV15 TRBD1 TGTGCCACCGGTACAGGGGATGTCGGATTTGGCTACACCTTC CATGTGDVGFGYTF
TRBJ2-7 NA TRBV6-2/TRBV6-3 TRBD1 TGTGCCAGCAGTTACCCAGGGACAGCTTACGAGCAGTACTTC CASSYPGTAYEQYF
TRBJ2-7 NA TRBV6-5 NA TGTGCCAGCAGCAGTAGCGTACATACGGAACAGTACTTC CASSSSVHTEQYF
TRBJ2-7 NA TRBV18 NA TGTGCCAGCTCTCTACAACAGTATTTCTACGAGCAGTACTTC CASSLQQYFYEQYF
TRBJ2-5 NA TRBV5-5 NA TGTGCCAGCAGCTTAGGTCCTCAAGAGACCCAGTACTTC CASSLGPQETQYF
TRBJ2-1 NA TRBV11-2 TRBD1 TGTGCCAGCAGCACCGGGACAGGGAGCAATGAGCAGTTCTTC CASSTGTGSNEQFF
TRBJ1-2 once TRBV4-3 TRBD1 TGCGCCAGCAGCCAAGCGAGCAGGGGGGGGAAAGGCTACACCTTC CASSQASRGGKGYTF
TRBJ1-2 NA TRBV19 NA TGTGCCAGTAGTATTGGCACCGGCTATGGCTACACCTTC CASSIGTGYGYTF
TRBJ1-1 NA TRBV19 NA TGTGCCAGTAGTAGGGCTAGGGAGGACACTGAAGCTTTCTTT CASSRAREDTEAFF
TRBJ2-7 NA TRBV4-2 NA TGTGCCAGCAGCCTGACGGGATCTGGGCAGTACTTC CASSLTGSGQYF
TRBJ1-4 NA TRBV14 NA TGTGCCAGCAGCCAAGACAACTCGGAAAAACTGTTTTTT CASSQDNSEKLFF
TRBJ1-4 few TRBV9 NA TGTGCCAGCAGCCCAAGAGCGGGTGGCTGGGATGAAAAACTGTTTTTT CASSPRAGGWDEKLFF
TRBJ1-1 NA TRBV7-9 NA TGTGCCAGCAGCTTAGAGGCAGGGAACACTGAAGCTTTCTTT CASSLEAGNTEAFF
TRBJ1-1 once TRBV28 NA TGTGCCAGCAGTTCCGGATATACCTCGAGGACTGAAGCTTTCTTT CASSSGYTSRTEAFF
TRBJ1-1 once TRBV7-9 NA TGTGCCAGCAGCGGGGACCCAGGGAACACTGAAGCTTTCTTT CASSGDPGNTEAFF
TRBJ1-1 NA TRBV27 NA TGTGCCAGCAGTTTAGGACAGTGGGGGTCCACTGAAGCTTTCTTT CASSLGQWGSTEAFF
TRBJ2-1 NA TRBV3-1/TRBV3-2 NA TGTGCCAGCAGCCAAGATCTAGACGGCGACGATGAGCAGTTCTTC CASSQDLDGDDEQFF
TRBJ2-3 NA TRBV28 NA TGTGCCAGCAGTTTATGGGGGAGAAGGACCACCCGGGATACGCAGTATTTT CASSLWGRRTTRDTQYF
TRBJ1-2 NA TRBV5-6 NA TGTGCCAGCAGACAGGACAGCCCGCTAGACTATGGCTACACCTTC CASRQDSPLDYGYTF